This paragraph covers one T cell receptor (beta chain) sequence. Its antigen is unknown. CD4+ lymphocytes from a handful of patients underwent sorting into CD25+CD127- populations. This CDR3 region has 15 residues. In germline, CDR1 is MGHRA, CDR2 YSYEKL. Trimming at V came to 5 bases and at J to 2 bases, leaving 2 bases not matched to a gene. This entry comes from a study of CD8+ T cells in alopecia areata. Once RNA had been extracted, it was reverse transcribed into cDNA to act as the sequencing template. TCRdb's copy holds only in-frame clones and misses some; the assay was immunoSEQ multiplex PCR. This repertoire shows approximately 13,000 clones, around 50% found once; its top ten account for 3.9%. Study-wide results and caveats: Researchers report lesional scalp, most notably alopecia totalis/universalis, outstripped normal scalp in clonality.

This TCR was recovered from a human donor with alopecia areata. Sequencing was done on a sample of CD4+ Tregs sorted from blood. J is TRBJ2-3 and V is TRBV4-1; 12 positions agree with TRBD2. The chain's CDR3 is CASSASGRDTDTQYF. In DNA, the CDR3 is TGCGCCAGCAGCGCTAGCGGGAGGGACACAGATACGCAGTATTTT.